This TCR beta chain comes out of a study of shared clonotypes between healthy human individuals. Broader study findings: The small donor group covered limited genetic and exposure diversity. Across subsets, estimated richness was generally greater for naive than for memory populations.

The CDR3 is made up of 13 amino acids. Germline CDR1 SSHAT, CDR2 FNYEAQ (reference sequence). Trimming took off 2 bases at V and 8 bases at J, with 10 bases between the two ends. Remarks on this clone: The antigen is not known.

The assay was carried out at the deep level. Replicate sorted-subset PCRs were loaded with around 0.2 ug DNA, 31,000 or so T cell genomes. The method was immunoSEQ multiplex PCR; TCRdb's version includes in-frame clones alone and lacks a portion of them. The profile shows over a million clones, 98% of them singletons. Sequenced: naive CD4+ T cells sorted from blood. Noted subset: CD45RA+ positively selected. This TCR was recovered from a young man in good health. The chain combines TRBV7-7 with TRBJ2-1; perhaps D is TRBD1 or TRBD2 (5 bases each). In DNA form, the CDR3 reads TGTGCCAGCAGCTTAACGGGGCAGGATGAGCAGTTCTTC. Translated, it gives CASSLTGQDEQFF. The full variable domain, in which reference TRBV7-7 and TRBJ2-1 provide the parts outside the CDR3, is GAGVSQSPRYKVTKRGQDVTLRCDPISSHATLYWYQQALGQGPEFLTYFNYEAQPDKSGLPSDRFSAERPEGSISTLTIQRTEQRDSAMYRCASSLTGQDEQFFGPGTRLTVL.